This TCR beta chain appears in the sequencing data of a study of shared clonotypes between healthy human individuals. There are a few counts of this clone. Trimming shortened V by 8 bases and J by 0 bases, and 17 bases separated the two germline ends. This CDR3 is built from 17 residues. Germline V gene lookup returns CDR1 MDHEN and CDR2 SYDVKM. Repertoires were generated with immunoSEQ multiplex PCR, while TCRdb's copy carries only in-frame clones and drops some. This repertoire shows a few million clones, approximately 94% found once; its top ten account for roughly 0.14%. The sequencing input was naive CD4+ T cells sorted from blood. Documented subset: CD45RA+ positively selected. The rearrangement uses TRBV28 and TRBJ1-6; D unclear. The TCR comes from a man between 18 and 35 years old in good health. This CDR3 reads CASRGGRGFSYNSPLHF. The CDR3, as DNA: TGTGCCAGCCGAGGTGGGAGAGGGTTCTCCTATAATTCACCCCTCCACTTT.